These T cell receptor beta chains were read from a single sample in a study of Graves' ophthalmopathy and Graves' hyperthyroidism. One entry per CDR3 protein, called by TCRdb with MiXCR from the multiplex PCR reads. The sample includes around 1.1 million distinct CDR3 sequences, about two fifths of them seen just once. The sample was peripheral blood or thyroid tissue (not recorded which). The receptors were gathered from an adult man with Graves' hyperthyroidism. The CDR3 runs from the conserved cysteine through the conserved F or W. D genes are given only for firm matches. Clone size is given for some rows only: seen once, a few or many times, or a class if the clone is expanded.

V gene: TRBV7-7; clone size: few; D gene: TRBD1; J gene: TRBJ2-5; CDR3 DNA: TGTGCTAGCCAGGGGGTCTCAGAGACCCAGTACTTC; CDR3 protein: CASQGVSETQYF
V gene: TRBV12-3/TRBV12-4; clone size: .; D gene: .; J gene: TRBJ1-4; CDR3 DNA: TGTGCCAGCAGTCAAGACGAAGTTGCAACTAATGAAAAACTGTTTTTT; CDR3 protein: CASSQDEVATNEKLFF
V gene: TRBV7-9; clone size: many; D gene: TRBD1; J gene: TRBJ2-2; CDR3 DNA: TGTGCCAGCAGCTACCGACCGACAGGGCTGAACACCGGGGAGCTGTTTTTT; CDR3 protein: CASSYRPTGLNTGELFF
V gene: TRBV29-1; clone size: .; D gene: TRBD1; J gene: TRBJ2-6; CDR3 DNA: TGCAGCGTTGATCGACAGGGATTTGGGGCCAACGTCCTGACTTTC; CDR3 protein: CSVDRQGFGANVLTF
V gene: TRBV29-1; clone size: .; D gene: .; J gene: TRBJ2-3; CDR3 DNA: TGCAGCGTTGTGTCGGGGAACACAGATACGCAGTATTTT; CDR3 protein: CSVVSGNTDTQYF
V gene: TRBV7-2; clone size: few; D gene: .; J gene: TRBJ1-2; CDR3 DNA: TGTGCCAGCACCAAAGGAGGGACATTCCATGGCTACACCTTC; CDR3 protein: CASTKGGTFHGYTF
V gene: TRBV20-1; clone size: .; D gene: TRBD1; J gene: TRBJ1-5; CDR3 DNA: TGCAGTGCCGGTCCCGGGACAGCCTATCAGCCCCAGCATTTT; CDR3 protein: CSAGPGTAYQPQHF
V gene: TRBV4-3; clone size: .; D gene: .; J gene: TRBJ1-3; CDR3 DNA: TGCGCCAGCAGCCAAGTGATGCCCGACACCATATATTTT; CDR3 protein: CASSQVMPDTIYF
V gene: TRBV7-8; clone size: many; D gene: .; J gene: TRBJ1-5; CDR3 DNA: TGTGCCAGCAGCCTCTGGACACAGAGCAATCAGCCCCAGCATTTT; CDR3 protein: CASSLWTQSNQPQHF
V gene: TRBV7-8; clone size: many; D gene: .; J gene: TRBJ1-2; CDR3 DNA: TGTGCCAGCAGCCCCCGTAAGGGAAGGGACTATGGCTACACCTTC; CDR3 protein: CASSPRKGRDYGYTF
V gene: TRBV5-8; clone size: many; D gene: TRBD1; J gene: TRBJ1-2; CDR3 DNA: TGTGCCAGCAGCCTGGAAACAGGGGTCGGCTATGGCTACACCTTC; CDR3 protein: CASSLETGVGYGYTF
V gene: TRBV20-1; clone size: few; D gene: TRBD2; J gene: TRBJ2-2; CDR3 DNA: TGCAGTGCTAGAGATCAAGGTAGCGGGAGACCGAACACCGGGGAGCTGTTTTTT; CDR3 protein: CSARDQGSGRPNTGELFF
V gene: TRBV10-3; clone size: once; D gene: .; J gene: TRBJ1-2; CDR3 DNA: TGTGCCATCAGTGATGAAGACAGCGGCTACACCTTC; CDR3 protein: CAISDEDSGYTF
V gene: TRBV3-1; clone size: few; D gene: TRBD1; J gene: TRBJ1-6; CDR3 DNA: TGTGCCAGCAGCAGACCCGGGACAGGGGGTAATTCACCCCTCCACTTT; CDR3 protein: CASSRPGTGGNSPLHF
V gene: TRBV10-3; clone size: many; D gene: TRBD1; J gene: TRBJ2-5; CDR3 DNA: TGTGCCTCAAGAACAGGGGTAACAGAGACCCAGTACTTC; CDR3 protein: CASRTGVTETQYF
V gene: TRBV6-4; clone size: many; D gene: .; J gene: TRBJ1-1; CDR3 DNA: TGTGCCAGCAGTGACGGTGACAGCCGCACTGAAGCTTTCTTT; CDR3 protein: CASSDGDSRTEAFF
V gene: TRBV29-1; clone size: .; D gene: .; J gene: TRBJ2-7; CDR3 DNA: TGCAGCGCCTTCTGGGGGTACGAGGCCTACGAGCAGTACTTC; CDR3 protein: CSAFWGYEAYEQYF
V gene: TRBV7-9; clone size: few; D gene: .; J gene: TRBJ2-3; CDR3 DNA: TGTGCCAGCAGCGTCACGGGAGCCACAGATACGCAGTATTTT; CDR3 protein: CASSVTGATDTQYF
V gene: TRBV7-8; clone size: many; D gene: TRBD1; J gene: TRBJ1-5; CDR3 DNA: TGTGCCAGCAGCCCTACCGGGACAGAGAATCAGCCCCAGCATTTT; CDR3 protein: CASSPTGTENQPQHF
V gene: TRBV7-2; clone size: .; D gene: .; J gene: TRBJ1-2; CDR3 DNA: TGTGCCAGCAGCTTAGGCGGCGCACAGTCTAACTATGGCTACACCTTC; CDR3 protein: CASSLGGAQSNYGYTF
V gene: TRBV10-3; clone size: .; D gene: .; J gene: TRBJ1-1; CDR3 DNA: TGTGCCAGCATAAACATGGGGGCCCGTGAAGCTTTCTTT; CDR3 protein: CASINMGAREAFF
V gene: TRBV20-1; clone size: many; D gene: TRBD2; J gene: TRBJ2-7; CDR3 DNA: TGCAGTGCTAGTCGTATTAGCGGGAGGTCCTACGAGCAGTACTTC; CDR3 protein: CSASRISGRSYEQYF
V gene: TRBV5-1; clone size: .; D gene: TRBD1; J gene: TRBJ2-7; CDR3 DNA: TGCGCCAGCAGCTCCGGGACAGGAGGACTACGCGAGCAGTACTTC; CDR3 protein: CASSSGTGGLREQYF